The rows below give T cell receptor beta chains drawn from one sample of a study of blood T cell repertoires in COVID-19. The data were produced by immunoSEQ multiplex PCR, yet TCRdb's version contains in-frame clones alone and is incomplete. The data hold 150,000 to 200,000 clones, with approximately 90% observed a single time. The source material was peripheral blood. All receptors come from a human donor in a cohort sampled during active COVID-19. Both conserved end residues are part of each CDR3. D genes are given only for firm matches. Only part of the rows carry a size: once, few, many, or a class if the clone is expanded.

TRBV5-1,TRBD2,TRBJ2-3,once,TGCGCCAGCAGCCCCGGACTAGGCGTGACAGATACGCAGTATTTT,CASSPGLGVTDTQYF
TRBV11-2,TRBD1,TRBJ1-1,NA,TGTGCCAGCAGCTGGCCAGGGGGAGTTTACGACACTGAAGCTTTCTTT,CASSWPGGVYDTEAFF
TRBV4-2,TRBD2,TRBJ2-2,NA,TGTGCCAGCAGCCAAGTTCAGCGGGGCACCGGGGAGCTGTTTTTT,CASSQVQRGTGELFF
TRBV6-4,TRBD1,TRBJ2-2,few,TGTGCCAGCAGTGTCGACAGGGCGAACACCGGGGAGCTGTTTTTT,CASSVDRANTGELFF
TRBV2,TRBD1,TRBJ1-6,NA,TGTGCCAGCAGTGCCGGGACAGCTAATTCACCCCTCCACTTT,CASSAGTANSPLHF
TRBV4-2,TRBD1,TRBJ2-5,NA,TGTGCCAGCAGCCCCAGCCCCGGGACAGGGCAAGAGACCCAGTACTTC,CASSPSPGTGQETQYF
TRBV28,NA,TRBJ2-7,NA,TGTGCCAGCAGTATAGGACAGACCTACGAGCAGTACTTC,CASSIGQTYEQYF
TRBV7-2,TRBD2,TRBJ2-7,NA,TGTGCCAGCAGCCCCGGGGGGTCGCCCTACGAGCAGTACTTC,CASSPGGSPYEQYF
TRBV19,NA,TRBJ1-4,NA,TGTGCCAGTAGTATTTCAAATGAAAAACTGTTTTTT,CASSISNEKLFF
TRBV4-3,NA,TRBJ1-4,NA,TGCGCCAGCAGCAAGGTACAGGGTACAACTAATGAAAAACTGTTTTTT,CASSKVQGTTNEKLFF
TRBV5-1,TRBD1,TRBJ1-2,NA,TGCGCCAGCAGCTTGGAAGCAGGGGGAGGCTATGGCTACACCTTC,CASSLEAGGGYGYTF
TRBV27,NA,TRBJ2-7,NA,TGTGCCAGCAGTTTCAATCCCTACTACGAGCAGTACTTC,CASSFNPYYEQYF
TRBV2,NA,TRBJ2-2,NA,TGTGCCAGCAGTGAAGCGAAACCAGGGAACACCGGGGAGCTGTTTTTT,CASSEAKPGNTGELFF
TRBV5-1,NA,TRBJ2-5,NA,TGCGCCAGCAGCTTGCCCCCTACGACAGCCCAAGAGACCCAGTACTTC,CASSLPPTTAQETQYF
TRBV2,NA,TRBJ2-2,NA,TGTGCCAGCAGTACAAGTAGGGGCCCCCAGAACACCGGGGAGCTGTTTTTT,CASSTSRGPQNTGELFF
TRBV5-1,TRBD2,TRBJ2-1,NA,TGCGCCAGCAGCTGGAGGGGGACTAGCTACAATGAGCAGTTCTTC,CASSWRGTSYNEQFF
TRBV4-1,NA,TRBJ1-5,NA,TGCGCCAGCAGCCAAGATTTAGTTCAGCCCCAGCATTTT,CASSQDLVQPQHF
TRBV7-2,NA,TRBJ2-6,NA,TGTGCCAGCAGTTTGAATCAGGGCTCTGGGGCCAACGTCCTGACTTTC,CASSLNQGSGANVLTF
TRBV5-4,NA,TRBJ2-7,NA,TGTGCCAGCAGCTTGCTTAGCTCCTACGAGCAGTACTTC,CASSLLSSYEQYF
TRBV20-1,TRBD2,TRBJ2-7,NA,TGCAGTGCTAGTCCTAGCGGAGCCACCTACGAGCAGTACTTC,CSASPSGATYEQYF
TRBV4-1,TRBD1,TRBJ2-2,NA,TGCGCCAGCAGCCAAGATCGGTTGACAGGGGGTCCCGGGGAGCTGTTTTTT,CASSQDRLTGGPGELFF
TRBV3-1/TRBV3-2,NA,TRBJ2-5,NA,TGTGCCAGCAGTCCCTTCCCTATGGAGACCCAGTACTTC,CASSPFPMETQYF
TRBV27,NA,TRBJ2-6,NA,TGTGCCAGCAGTGGGAGGACCCCTGTGGTCAACGTCCTGACTTTC,CASSGRTPVVNVLTF
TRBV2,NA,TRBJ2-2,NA,TGTGCCAGCAGGCAGTTAGTTCAGGCAGTCGGGGAGCTGTTTTTT,CASRQLVQAVGELFF
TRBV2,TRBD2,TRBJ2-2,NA,TGTGCCAGCAGCTACAGGACTAGCGGCCTCACCGGGGAGCTGTTTTTT,CASSYRTSGLTGELFF
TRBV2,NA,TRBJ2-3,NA,TGTGCCAGCAGGGCCAAGATCACAGATACGCAGTATTTT,CASRAKITDTQYF
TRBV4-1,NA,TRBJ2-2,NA,TGCGCCAGCAGCCTGACAACCCCGGTGGGGGAGCTGTTTTTT,CASSLTTPVGELFF
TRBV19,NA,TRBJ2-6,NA,TGTGCCAGTAGGGCAGGCCTCTCTGGGGCCAACGTCCTGACTTTC,CASRAGLSGANVLTF